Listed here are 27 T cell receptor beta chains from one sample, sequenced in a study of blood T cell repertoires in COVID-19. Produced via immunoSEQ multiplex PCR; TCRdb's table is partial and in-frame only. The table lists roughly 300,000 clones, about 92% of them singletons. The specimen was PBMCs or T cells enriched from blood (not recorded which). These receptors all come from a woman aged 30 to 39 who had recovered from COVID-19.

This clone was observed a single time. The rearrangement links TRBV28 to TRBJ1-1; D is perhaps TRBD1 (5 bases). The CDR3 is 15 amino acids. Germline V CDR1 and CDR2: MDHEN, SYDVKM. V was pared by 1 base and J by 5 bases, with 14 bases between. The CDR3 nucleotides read TGTGCCAGCAGTTTATTGGGCCAGGGAGGGACTGAAGCTTTCTTT. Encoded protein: CASSLLGQGGTEAFF.

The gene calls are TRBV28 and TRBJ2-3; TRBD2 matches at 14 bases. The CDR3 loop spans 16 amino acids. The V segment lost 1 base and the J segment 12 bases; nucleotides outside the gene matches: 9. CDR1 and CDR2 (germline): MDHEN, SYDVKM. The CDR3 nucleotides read TGTGCCAGCAGTTTATTTGCGGGACTAGCGGGAGCGGCACAGTATTTT. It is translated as CASSLFAGLAGAAQYF.

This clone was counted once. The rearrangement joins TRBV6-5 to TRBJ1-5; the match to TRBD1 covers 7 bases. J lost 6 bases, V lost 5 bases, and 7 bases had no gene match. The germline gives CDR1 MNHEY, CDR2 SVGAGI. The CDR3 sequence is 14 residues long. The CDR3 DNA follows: TGTGCCAGCAGTACCGGGAGGGGGCTTCAGCCCCAGCATTTT. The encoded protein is CASSTGRGLQPQHF.

CDR3 in DNA: TGTGCCAGCAGTCTCTCCGGGACAGGGGGCATCTATGGCTACACCTTC. Protein: CASSLSGTGGIYGYTF. J is TRBJ1-2 and V is TRBV28; 12 nucleotides align to TRBD1. V lost 5 bases and J lost 4; bases outside the gene matches: 8. The CDR3 covers 16 residues. The germline V gene encodes CDR1 MDHEN and CDR2 SYDVKM.

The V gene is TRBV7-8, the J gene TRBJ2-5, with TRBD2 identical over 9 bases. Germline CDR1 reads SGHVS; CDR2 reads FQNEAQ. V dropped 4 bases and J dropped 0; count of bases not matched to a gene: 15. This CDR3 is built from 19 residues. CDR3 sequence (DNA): TGTGCCAGCAGCTCGAGACATAAGACTAGCGGAGTAAACCAAGAGACCCAGTACTTC. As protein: CASSSRHKTSGVNQETQYF.

The CDR3 coding sequence is TGTGCCAGCAGTTCTGTACAGACCTCCTACGAGCAGTACTTC. Amino acid sequence: CASSSVQTSYEQYF. This rearrangement joins TRBV28 to TRBJ2-7, with D unclear. This CDR3 is 14 amino acids long. CDR1 MDHEN and CDR2 SYDVKM come from the germline V gene. Trimming took off 4 bases at V and 0 bases at J, with 10 bases between the two ends.

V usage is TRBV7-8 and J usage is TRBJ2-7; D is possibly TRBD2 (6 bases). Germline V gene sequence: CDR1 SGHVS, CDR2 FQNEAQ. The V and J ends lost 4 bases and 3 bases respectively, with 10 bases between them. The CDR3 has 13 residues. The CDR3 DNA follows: TGTGCCAGCAGCTACTTAGCGGTCTACGAGCAGTACTTC. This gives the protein CASSYLAVYEQYF.

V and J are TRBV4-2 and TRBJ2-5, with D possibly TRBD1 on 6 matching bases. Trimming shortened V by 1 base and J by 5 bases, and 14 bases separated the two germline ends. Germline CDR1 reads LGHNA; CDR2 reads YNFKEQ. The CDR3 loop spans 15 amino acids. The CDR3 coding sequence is TGTGCCAGCAGCCAAGGATCAGGGGAAGGGGAGACCCAGTACTTC. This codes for CASSQGSGEGETQYF.

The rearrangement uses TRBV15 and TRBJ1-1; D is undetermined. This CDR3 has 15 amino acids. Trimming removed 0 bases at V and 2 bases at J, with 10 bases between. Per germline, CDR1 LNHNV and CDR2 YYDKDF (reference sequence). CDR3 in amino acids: CATSRDLAVNTEAFF. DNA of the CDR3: TGTGCCACCAGCAGAGATCTGGCGGTCAACACTGAAGCTTTCTTT.

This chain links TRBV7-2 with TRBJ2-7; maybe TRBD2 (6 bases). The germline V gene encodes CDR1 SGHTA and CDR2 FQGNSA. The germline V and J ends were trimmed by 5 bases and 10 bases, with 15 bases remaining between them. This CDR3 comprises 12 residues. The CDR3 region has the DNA TGTGCCAGCAGCCCGGGGGTAGCCTCCCAGTACTTC. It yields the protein CASSPGVASQYF. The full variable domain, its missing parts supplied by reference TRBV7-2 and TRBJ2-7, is GAGVSQSPSNKVTEKGKDVELRCDPISGHTALYWYRQSLGQGLEFLIYFQGNSAPDKSGLPSDRFSAERTGGSVSTLTIQRTQQEDSAVYLCASSPGVASQYFGPGTRLTVT.

The CDR3 region is CAITSSGNTDTQYF. CDR3 sequence (DNA): TGTGCCATCACTTCCAGCGGGAACACAGATACGCAGTATTTT. The chain uses TRBV10-3 and TRBJ2-3; 7 bases are shared with TRBD2. Germline loops: CDR1 ENHRY, CDR2 SYGVKD. The ends lost 7 bases at V and 2 bases at J; junction bases unmatched: 6. CDR3 length: 14 amino acids.

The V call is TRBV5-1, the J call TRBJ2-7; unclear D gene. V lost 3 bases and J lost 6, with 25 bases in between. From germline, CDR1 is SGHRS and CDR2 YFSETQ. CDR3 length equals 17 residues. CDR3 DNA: TGCGCCAGCAGCTCCCGACGAACCGGAGCCGCCCCACCCGAGCAGTACTTC. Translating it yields CASSSRRTGAAPPEQYF.

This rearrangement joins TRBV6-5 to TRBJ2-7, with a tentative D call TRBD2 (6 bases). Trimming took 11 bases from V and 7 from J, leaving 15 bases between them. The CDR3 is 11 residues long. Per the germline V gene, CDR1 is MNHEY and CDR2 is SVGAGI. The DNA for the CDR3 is TGTGCCGGGGGGAGGCCGCGAGAGCAGTACTTC. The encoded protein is CAGGRPREQYF.

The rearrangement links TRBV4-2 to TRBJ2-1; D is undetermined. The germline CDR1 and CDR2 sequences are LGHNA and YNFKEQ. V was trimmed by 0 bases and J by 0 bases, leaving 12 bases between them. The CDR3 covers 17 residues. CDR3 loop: CASSQERGGLSYNEQFF. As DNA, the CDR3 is TGTGCCAGCAGCCAAGAACGTGGCGGCCTCTCCTACAATGAGCAGTTCTTC.

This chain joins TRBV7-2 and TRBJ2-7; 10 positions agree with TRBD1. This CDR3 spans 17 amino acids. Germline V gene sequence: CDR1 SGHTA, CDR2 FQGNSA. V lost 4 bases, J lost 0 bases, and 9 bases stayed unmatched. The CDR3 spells CASSYRQGAESSYEQYF. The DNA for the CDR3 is TGTGCCAGCAGCTACCGACAGGGGGCGGAAAGCTCCTACGAGCAGTACTTC.

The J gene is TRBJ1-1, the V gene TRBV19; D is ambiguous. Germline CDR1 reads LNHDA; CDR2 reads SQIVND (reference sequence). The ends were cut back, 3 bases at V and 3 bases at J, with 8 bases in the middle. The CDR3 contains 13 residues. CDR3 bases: TGTGCCAGTAGTATTCGTGTTGACACTGAAGCTTTCTTT. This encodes CASSIRVDTEAFF.

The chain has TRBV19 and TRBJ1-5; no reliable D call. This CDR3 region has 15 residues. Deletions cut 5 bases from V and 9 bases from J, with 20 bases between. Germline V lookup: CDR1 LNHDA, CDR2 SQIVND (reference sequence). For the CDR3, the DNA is TGTGCCAGTAGTCCACGACCGCCCGGAGGATGGCCCCAGCATTTT. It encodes CASSPRPPGGWPQHF.

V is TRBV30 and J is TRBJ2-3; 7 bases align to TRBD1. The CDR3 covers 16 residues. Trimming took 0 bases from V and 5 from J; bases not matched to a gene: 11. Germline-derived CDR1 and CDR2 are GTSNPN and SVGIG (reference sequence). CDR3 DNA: TGTGCCTGGAGTGTAGGGGGTACAGGGGTGGGAGATACGCAGTATTTT. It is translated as CAWSVGGTGVGDTQYF.

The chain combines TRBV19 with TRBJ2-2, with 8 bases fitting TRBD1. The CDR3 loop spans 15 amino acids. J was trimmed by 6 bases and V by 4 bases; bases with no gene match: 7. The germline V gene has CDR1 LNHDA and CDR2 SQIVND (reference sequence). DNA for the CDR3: TGTGCCAGTAGTACCGGGGACAGGACCCCCGGGGAGCTGTTTTTT. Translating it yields CASSTGDRTPGELFF.

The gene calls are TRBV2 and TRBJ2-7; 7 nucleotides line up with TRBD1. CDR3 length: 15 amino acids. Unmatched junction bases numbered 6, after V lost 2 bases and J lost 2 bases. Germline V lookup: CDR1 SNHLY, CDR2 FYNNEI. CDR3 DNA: TGTGCCAGCAGTGAAATTCAGGGGGTAACCTACGAGCAGTACTTC. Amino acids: CASSEIQGVTYEQYF.

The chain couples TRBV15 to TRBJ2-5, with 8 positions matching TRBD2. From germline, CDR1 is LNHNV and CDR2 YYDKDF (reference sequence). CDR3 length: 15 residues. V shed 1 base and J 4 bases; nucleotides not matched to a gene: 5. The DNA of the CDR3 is TGTGCCACCAGCAGAGTGCGGGGGGCTGGAGAGACCCAGTACTTC. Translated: CATSRVRGAGETQYF.

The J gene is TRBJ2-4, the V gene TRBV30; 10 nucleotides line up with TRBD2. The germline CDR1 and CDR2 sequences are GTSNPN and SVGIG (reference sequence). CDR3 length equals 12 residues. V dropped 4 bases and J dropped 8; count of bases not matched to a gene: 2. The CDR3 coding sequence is TGTGCCTGGACTAGCGGGGGTCACATTCAGTACTTC. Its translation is CAWTSGGHIQYF. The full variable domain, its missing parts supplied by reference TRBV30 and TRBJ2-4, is SQTIHQWPATLVQPVGSPLSLECTVEGTSNPNLYWYRQAAGRGLQLLFYSVGIGQISSEVPQNLSASRPQDRQFILSSKKLLLSDSGFYLCAWTSGGHIQYFGAGTRLSVL.

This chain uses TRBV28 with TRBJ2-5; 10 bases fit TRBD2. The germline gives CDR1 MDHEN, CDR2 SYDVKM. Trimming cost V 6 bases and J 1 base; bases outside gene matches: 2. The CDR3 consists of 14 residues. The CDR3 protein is CASRSSGGQETQYF. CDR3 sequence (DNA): TGTGCCAGCAGGTCTAGCGGGGGCCAAGAGACCCAGTACTTC.

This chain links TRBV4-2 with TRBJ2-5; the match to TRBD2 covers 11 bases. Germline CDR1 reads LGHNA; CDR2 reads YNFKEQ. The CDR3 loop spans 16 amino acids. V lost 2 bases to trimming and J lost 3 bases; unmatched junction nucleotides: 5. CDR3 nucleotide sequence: TGTGCCAGCAGCCAAAGGCTAGCGGGAGGTAAAGAGACCCAGTACTTC. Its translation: CASSQRLAGGKETQYF.

Written as DNA, the CDR3 is TGTGCCACCAGTGCAAGCGTTGGAACCGGGGAGCTGTTTTTT. Encoded protein: CATSASVGTGELFF. This rearrangement joins TRBV24-1 to TRBJ2-2; D not certain. Trimming took 5 bases from V and 5 from J, leaving 11 bases between them. The V gene's germline CDR1 is KGHDR and CDR2 SFDVKD. The CDR3 runs to 14 residues.

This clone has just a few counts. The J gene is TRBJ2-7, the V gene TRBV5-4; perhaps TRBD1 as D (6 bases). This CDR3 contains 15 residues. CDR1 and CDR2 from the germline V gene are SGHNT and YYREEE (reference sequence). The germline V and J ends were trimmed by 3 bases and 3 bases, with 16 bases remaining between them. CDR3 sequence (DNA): TGTGCCAGCAGCTCAATGGCAACGGGACACTACGAGCAGTACTTC. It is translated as CASSSMATGHYEQYF.

The CDR3 region is CASSLRGLAGGPGELFF. The CDR3 region has the DNA TGTGCCAGCAGTTTACGGGGACTAGCGGGAGGGCCAGGGGAGCTGTTTTTT. This chain connects TRBV28 to TRBJ2-2, with 16 bases that match TRBD2. The CDR3 sequence is 17 residues long. The germline V gene has CDR1 MDHEN and CDR2 SYDVKM. V gave up 2 bases and J gave up 8 bases; unmatched junction bases: 5.